The 28 T cell receptor beta chains presented below share a single source sample, sequenced in a study of T cells in Graves' hyperthyroidism and ophthalmopathy. Amplified regions were TCR beta CDR3 sequences from RNA transcripts. The TCR CDR3 was amplified in a first-round RT-PCR using the HTBI primer set. TCRdb re-called the multiplex PCR reads with MiXCR, one entry per CDR3 protein. The sample lists 500,000 to 600,000 distinct CDR3 sequences; around 46% were seen once. Sequencing was performed on peripheral blood or thyroid tissue (not recorded which). These receptors originate from an adult woman with Graves' disease, either hyperthyroidism or ophthalmopathy (not recorded which).

Ten or more counts support this clonotype. This clone may be a read error of a much larger clone one base away. The chain employs TRBV6-2 or TRBV6-3 and TRBJ2-6; D gene ambiguous. Germline V lookup: CDR1 MNHEY, CDR2 SVGEGT. The CDR3 consists of 14 residues. The V end was cut by 2 bases, the J end by 0 bases, with 2 bases between. Here the CDR3 DNA reads TGTGCCAGCAGTTACAACTCTGGGGCCAACGTCCTGACTTTC. The encoded protein is CASSYNSGANVLTF.

This clonotype was observed many times. Written as DNA, the CDR3 is TGTGCCAGCAGGCGCCGGGACAGCTCACCCCTCCACTTT. Translating it yields CASRRRDSSPLHF. The gene calls are TRBV2 and TRBJ1-6, with TRBD1 matching over 7 bases. V lost 6 bases to trimming and J lost 10 bases; unmatched junction nucleotides: 6. The CDR3 length is 13 residues. Germline CDR1 SNHLY, CDR2 FYNNEI.

There are a few counts of this clonotype. The V call is TRBV28, the J call TRBJ2-5; 7 bases are shared with TRBD2. The CDR3 consists of 15 residues. J lost 1 base, V lost 3 bases, and 5 bases had no gene match. The germline CDR1 and CDR2 sequences are MDHEN and SYDVKM. The CDR3 nucleotides are TGTGCCAGCAGTTTGCCAGGGACTACCCAAGAGACCCAGTACTTC. Translated: CASSLPGTTQETQYF.

Details on this clonotype: At one end, the junction sequence differs from germline, possibly due to a read error. This rearrangement joins TRBV7-9 to TRBJ2-1; TRBD1 is a possible D gene (5 bases). In germline, CDR1 is SEHNR, CDR2 FQNEAQ (reference sequence). The CDR3 covers 15 residues. The CDR3 sequence: CASSLAGAPYDEQFF. Here the CDR3 DNA reads TGTGCCAGCAGCTTAGCTGGGGCCCCCTACGATGAGCAGTTCTTC.

In its sample, this clonotype was seen many times. The chain links TRBV29-1 to TRBJ2-5, with 15 bases fitting TRBD2. CDR1 is SQVTM and CDR2 is ANQGSEA in the germline V gene. The ends lost 6 bases at V and 5 bases at J; junction bases unmatched: 10. This CDR3 comprises 16 residues. CDR3 sequence reads: CSVERGLAGGWETQYF. The CDR3 DNA reads as TGCAGCGTCGAAAGGGGACTAGCGGGGGGTTGGGAGACCCAGTACTTC. The variable domain in full, completed from reference TRBV29-1 and TRBJ2-5, reads SAVISQKPSRDICQRGTSLTIQCQVDSQVTMMFWYRQQPGQSLTLIATANQGSEATYESGFVIDKFPISRPNLTFSTLTVSNMSPEDSSIYLCSVERGLAGGWETQYFGPGTRLLVL.

The chain recombines TRBV7-8 with TRBJ2-5; TRBD1 matches at 7 bases. After removal of 6 bases from V and 5 bases from J, the junction contained 12 bases not matched to a gene. The CDR3 sequence is 15 residues long. CDR1 is SGHVS, CDR2 FQNEAQ, per germline. The CDR3 DNA reads as TGTGCCAGCAGTTCCCGGCAGGGGGTCCGGGAGACCCAGTACTTC. Protein: CASSSRQGVRETQYF.

This clonotype was seen many times. V is TRBV5-1 and J is TRBJ1-1, with D tentatively TRBD1 (6 bases). The CDR3 is 14 residues long. V shed 3 bases and J shed 7 bases, with 16 bases lying between them. In germline, CDR1 is SGHRS, CDR2 YFSETQ. The CDR3 region has the DNA TGCGCCAGCAGCTCGACGGACAGAGCTAGTGAAGCTTTCTTT. As protein: CASSSTDRASEAFF.

This clonotype was counted many times. The chain couples TRBV20-1 to TRBJ2-3; 9 bases are shared with TRBD2. The length of the CDR3 is 13 residues. The V and J ends lost 5 bases and 3 bases, in that order; junction bases with no gene match: 3. The germline gives CDR1 DFQATT, CDR2 SNEGSKA (reference sequence). This CDR3 is CSAAGGQTDTQYF. The CDR3, as DNA: TGCAGTGCTGCGGGAGGGCAGACAGATACGCAGTATTTT.

The V gene is TRBV4-1, the J gene TRBJ1-4; D might be TRBD1 (5 bases). Germline V lookup: CDR1 MGHRA, CDR2 YSYEKL. The CDR3 is made up of 12 amino acids. Trimming cost V 0 bases and J 14 bases, with 10 bases left between them. The CDR3 coding sequence is TGCGCCAGCAGCCAAGATATGGGGGGGCTGTTTTTT. Protein product: CASSQDMGGLFF.

There are many counts of this clonotype. The J gene is TRBJ1-5, the V gene TRBV3-1; 7 nucleotides match TRBD1. CDR1 is LGHDT and CDR2 is YNNKEL in the germline V gene (reference sequence). This CDR3 is 13 amino acids long. V trimming: 4 bases; J trimming: 7 bases; junction bases outside the gene matches: 4. CDR3 loop: CASSLRQGQPQHF. CDR3 in DNA: TGTGCCAGCAGCCTCCGACAGGGACAGCCCCAGCATTTT.

The chain carries TRBV28 and TRBJ1-5; D is uncertain. The germline V gene has CDR1 MDHEN and CDR2 SYDVKM. CDR3 length: 15 amino acids. The germline V and J ends were trimmed by 2 bases and 0 bases, with 8 bases remaining between them. CDR3 nucleotide sequence: TGTGCCAGCAGTTTAGGATGGAATAGCAATCAGCCCCAGCATTTT. Translation: CASSLGWNSNQPQHF.

This chain joins TRBV2 and TRBJ1-5; TRBD1 is a possible D gene (5 bases). Per the germline V gene, CDR1 is SNHLY and CDR2 is FYNNEI. This CDR3 is built from 15 residues. Trimming pared 6 bases from V and 1 base from J, leaving 13 bases between. The CDR3 coding sequence is TGTGCCAGCAGCTTCCAGGAGGGGAGCAATCAGCCCCAGCATTTT. This translates into CASSFQEGSNQPQHF.

This clonotype showed up many times. The gene calls are TRBV29-1 and TRBJ2-7, with D hard to call. CDR3 size: 12 residues. The V end lost 6 bases, the J end lost 0 bases, and 9 bases lay between the germline ends. Germline loops: CDR1 SQVTM, CDR2 ANQGSEA. The CDR3 loop reads CSVGQFSYEQYF. In DNA form, the CDR3 reads TGCAGCGTCGGCCAGTTCTCCTACGAGCAGTACTTC.

This clonotype was observed many times. The rearrangement joins TRBV19 to TRBJ2-7; no reliable D call. Per the germline V gene, CDR1 is LNHDA and CDR2 is SQIVND (reference sequence). V lost 3 bases, J lost 6 bases, and 9 bases lay in between. This CDR3 contains 12 residues. CDR3 nucleotide sequence: TGTGCCAGTAGTATGCTTGGGGTCGAGCAGTACTTC. Protein: CASSMLGVEQYF.

This clonotype showed up many times. CDR3 bases: TGTGCCAGCAGCAACACCGGGACAGACAATCAGCCCCAGCATTTT. As protein: CASSNTGTDNQPQHF. The genes are TRBV5-7 and TRBJ1-5, with 7 bases that match TRBD1. TRBV5-7 is labeled an ORF, and its function is uncertain. J gave up 3 bases and V 4 bases, and 7 bases lay outside the gene matches. The CDR3 extends over 15 amino acids.

The chain links TRBV20-1 to TRBJ1-5; D call uncertain. V was shortened by 5 bases and J by 0 bases, with 17 bases between the two germline ends. The germline CDR1 and CDR2 sequences are DFQATT and SNEGSKA (reference sequence). The CDR3 length is 16 residues. The CDR3 nucleotides read TGCAGTGCTTCCCTGGCAGAGTTACATAGCAATCAGCCCCAGCATTTT. Its translation is CSASLAELHSNQPQHF.

This rearrangement joins TRBV14 to TRBJ2-7; TRBD1 matches 10 bases. J lost 2 bases, V lost 0 bases, and 10 bases had no gene match. In germline, CDR1 is SGHDN, CDR2 FVKESK. The CDR3 runs to 18 residues. CDR3 bases: TGTGCCAGCAGCCAAGATCGGGGTGGGGACAGGGGAACCTACGAGCAGTACTTC. This gives the protein CASSQDRGGDRGTYEQYF.

The chain employs TRBV10-3 and TRBJ2-5; D possibly corresponds to TRBD2 (6 bases). The end of the DNA is better explained by TRBJ2-7, so the J call may be wrong. The CDR3 length is 14 residues. Germline CDR1 ENHRY, CDR2 SYGVKD. CDR3 protein: CAIASGVGPYEQYF. The CDR3 DNA is TGTGCCATAGCTTCGGGGGTGGGGCCGTACGAGCAGTACTTC.

This clonotype has a count of ten or more. Here the CDR3 DNA reads TGTGCCAGTAGTAAGGGACAGGGTCCCTACGAGCAGTACTTC. This sequence encodes CASSKGQGPYEQYF. The chain links TRBV19 to TRBJ2-7, with TRBD1 identical over 9 bases. The CDR3 has 14 residues. Germline CDR1 LNHDA, CDR2 SQIVND (reference sequence). V lost 4 bases to trimming and J lost 2 bases; unmatched junction nucleotides: 3.

In this sample, this clonotype turned up many times. This chain uses TRBV19 with TRBJ1-1; no clear D. This CDR3 has 14 residues. The germline gives CDR1 LNHDA, CDR2 SQIVND (reference sequence). V shed 10 bases and J shed 6 bases, with 21 bases lying between them. As DNA, the CDR3 is TGTGCCACTCTCGCGCGAGGAGGAAGGGCTGAAGCTTTCTTT. This gives the protein CATLARGGRAEAFF.

The chain has TRBV2 and TRBJ1-1; no clear D gene. Deletions cut 8 bases from V and 1 base from J, with 17 bases between. This CDR3 region has 15 residues. Germline V CDR1 and CDR2: SNHLY, FYNNEI. The CDR3 DNA sequence: TGTGCCAGCTCACCACCGAGTCGGTCGAACACTGAAGCTTTCTTT. Translating gives CASSPPSRSNTEAFF.

The chain employs TRBV2 and TRBJ1-5; the match to TRBD1 covers 7 bases. Trimming took 2 bases from V and 2 from J; bases not matched to a gene: 6. CDR3 size: 16 residues. The germline CDR1 and CDR2 sequences are SNHLY and FYNNEI. CDR3 DNA: TGTGCCAGCAGTGAAAGGGACAGAGGGGGCAATCAGCCCCAGCATTTT. This gives the protein CASSERDRGGNQPQHF.

This chain joins TRBV2 and TRBJ2-6; no clear D. Germline CDR1 reads SNHLY; CDR2 reads FYNNEI. The CDR3 totals 15 residues. V lost 9 bases and J lost 2, with 14 bases in between. CDR3 residues: CARGFHRAGANVLTF. DNA of the CDR3: TGTGCCAGGGGGTTCCACAGAGCTGGGGCCAACGTCCTGACTTTC.

The rearrangement links TRBV15 to TRBJ1-1, with TRBD1 as a possible D gene (5 bases). The germline V gene encodes CDR1 LNHNV and CDR2 YYDKDF (reference sequence). V lost 3 bases to trimming and J lost 0 bases, with 8 bases between them. CDR3 length: 14 residues. CDR3 amino acids: CATSSGGLNTEAFF. The DNA of the CDR3 is TGTGCCACCAGCAGTGGGGGGTTGAACACTGAAGCTTTCTTT. The variable domain in full, with the rest retrieved from reference TRBV15 and TRBJ1-1, is DAMVIQNPRYQVTQFGKPVTLSCSQTLNHNVMYWYQQKSSQAPKLLFHYYDKDFNNEADTPDNFQSRRPNTSFCFLDIRSPGLGDTAMYLCATSSGGLNTEAFFGQGTRLTVV.

There are many counts of this clonotype. The chain uses TRBV20-1 and TRBJ1-2, with 9 bases lining up with TRBD1. Germline trimming cut 1 base from V and 8 bases from J; bases unmatched to any gene: 14. The CDR3 contains 16 residues. Germline CDR1 is DFQATT and CDR2 is SNEGSKA (reference sequence). The CDR3 DNA follows: TGCAGTGCTAGAGTGGAGCCCACCGGACAGGGGTTAGGCTACACCTTC. Amino acid sequence: CSARVEPTGQGLGYTF.

The table lists this clonotype with many counts. The genes are TRBV28 and TRBJ1-5; D is perhaps TRBD1 (6 bases). The germline gives CDR1 MDHEN, CDR2 SYDVKM. V lost 5 bases, J lost 4 bases, and 15 bases lay in between. This CDR3 has 15 amino acids. The CDR3 loop reads CASSLVDRLNQPQHF. The CDR3 region has the DNA TGTGCCAGCAGTCTGGTCGACAGGCTAAATCAGCCCCAGCATTTT. The whole variable domain, filled in from reference TRBV28 and TRBJ1-5, reads DVKVTQSSRYLVKRTGEKVFLECVQDMDHENMFWYRQDPGLGLRLIYFSYDVKMKEKGDIPEGYSVSREKKERFSLILESASTNQTSMYLCASSLVDRLNQPQHFGDGTRLSIL.

The V call is TRBV29-1, the J call TRBJ2-7, with no clear D. CDR3 length: 12 residues. The V gene lost 6 bases and the J gene lost 5 bases, with 14 bases spanning the gap. Germline loops: CDR1 SQVTM, CDR2 ANQGSEA. The CDR3 sequence is CSVATVSDEQYF. CDR3 nucleotide sequence: TGCAGCGTAGCTACCGTCTCGGACGAGCAGTACTTC.

The chain is built from TRBV20-1 and TRBJ1-1; 10 bases line up with TRBD1. Germline V gene sequence: CDR1 DFQATT, CDR2 SNEGSKA (reference sequence). Trimming at V came to 2 bases and at J to 10 bases, leaving 1 base not matched to a gene. The CDR3 consists of 11 residues. CDR3 nucleotide sequence: TGCAGTGCTAGATGGACAGGGGGAGCTTTCTTT. It codes for CSARWTGGAFF.